What follows is one T cell receptor beta chain and its context. The data originate from a study of blood T cell repertoires in COVID-19. The assay was immunoSEQ multiplex PCR, and TCRdb's table has in-frame clones only and misses some. The sample has roughly 250,000 clones, more than 85% seen once. This CDR3 is built from 14 residues. Deletions cut 8 bases from V and 1 base from J, with 12 bases between. Germline CDR1 SGHAT, CDR2 FQNNGV. Sequencing was done on a sample of peripheral blood. The receptor was derived from a man aged 25 to 40 with acute or convalescent COVID-19. V and J are TRBV11-2 and TRBJ2-1; perhaps TRBD2 as D (5 bases). CDR3 DNA sequence: TGTGCCAGCGGTACCCTAGCTTCCTACAATGAGCAGTTCTTC. Encoded protein: CASGTLASYNEQFF.